One and the same sample provided the 12 T cell receptor beta chains below, sequenced in a study of T cells in Graves' hyperthyroidism and ophthalmopathy. Amplification yielded TCR beta CDR3 regions, with RNA transcripts as the source. The HTBI primer set drove a first-round RT-PCR of the TCR CDR3. TCRdb re-called the multiplex PCR reads with MiXCR, one entry per CDR3 protein. The sample consists of fewer than 350,000 distinct CDR3 sequences, about an eighth of them appearing once. Specimen: blood. The receptor source for this set is a woman aged 25 to 39 with Graves' hyperthyroidism that later progressed to Graves' ophthalmopathy.

The chain has TRBV7-8 and TRBJ2-5, with D unclear. The length of the CDR3 is 15 residues. V was pared by 5 bases and J by 0 bases, with 13 bases between. Germline assignment: CDR1 SGHVS and CDR2 FQNEAQ. The CDR3 coding sequence is TGTGCCAGCAGCAAGCCCGACTCGAACCAAGAGACCCAGTACTTC. It specifies CASSKPDSNQETQYF.

In this sample, this clonotype turned up many times. CDR3 DNA: TGTGCCAGCAGTACACAGGGAAACTATGGCTACACCTTC. Translating gives CASSTQGNYGYTF. The chain has TRBV6-1 and TRBJ1-2; the D gene is possibly TRBD1 (6 bases). CDR3 size: 13 residues. The germline V and J ends were trimmed by 5 bases and 2 bases, with 9 bases remaining between them. Germline V gives CDR1 MNHNS, CDR2 SASEGT.

This clonotype was recorded many times. The chain employs TRBV11-2 and TRBJ2-3, with unresolved D. Looked up from germline, CDR1 is SGHAT and CDR2 is FQNNGV. The V and J ends lost 1 base and 0 bases respectively, with 2 bases between them. CDR3 length equals 13 residues. CDR3 residues: CASSLASTDTQYF. The CDR3 bases are TGTGCCAGCAGCTTAGCCAGCACAGATACGCAGTATTTT.

This clonotype came up a few times. This may be a read error: a much more frequent sequence differs by one nucleotide. The chain uses TRBV7-2 and TRBJ2-7; D unclear. The CDR3 is 17 residues long. The germline V gene encodes CDR1 SGHTA and CDR2 FQGNSA. The CDR3 sequence is CASSLGPVGRSSCEQYF. The CDR3, as DNA: TGTGCCAGCAGCTTAGGCCCCGTTGGTCGGAGCTCCTGCGAGCAGTACTTC. Filled out from reference TRBV7-2 and TRBJ2-7, the complete variable domain reads GAGVSQSPSNKVTEKGKDVELRCDPISGHTALYWYRQSLGQGLEFLIYFQGNSAPDKSGLPSDRFSAERTGGSVSTLTIQRTQQEDSAVYLCASSLGPVGRSSCEQYFGPGTRLTVT.

This clonotype was counted many times. The rearrangement uses TRBV18 and TRBJ1-3; 9 nucleotides line up with TRBD1. The CDR3 has 17 amino acids. CDR1 and CDR2 (germline): KGHSH, LQKENI. Unmatched junction bases numbered 7, after V lost 3 bases and J lost 1 base. For the CDR3, the DNA is TGTGCCAGCTCACCCCCTACGACAGGGGGATCTGGAAACACCATATATTTT. Translation: CASSPPTTGGSGNTIYF.

Points on this clonotype: A much more abundant neighbour one base away suggests this may be a read error. The chain carries TRBV2 and TRBJ2-7, with unresolved D. The CDR3 length is 15 residues. In germline, CDR1 is SNHLY, CDR2 FYNNEI. The V gene lost 1 base and the J gene lost 2 bases, with 12 bases spanning the gap. In nucleotides, the CDR3 is TGTGCCAGCAGTGAAGAAACGGGTGCAGCCTACGAGCAGTACTTC. This encodes CASSEETGAAYEQYF.

This clonotype was seen many times. The chain uses TRBV28 and TRBJ2-3; 9 bases match TRBD2. The CDR3 totals 16 residues. Germline V gives CDR1 MDHEN, CDR2 SYDVKM. Unmatched junction bases numbered 8, after V lost 6 bases and J lost 1 base. The CDR3 bases are TGTGCCAGCAGAGATAGCGGGAGCGGGGGCACAGATACGCAGTATTTT. Translation gives CASRDSGSGGTDTQYF.

The CDR3 DNA follows: TGCGCCAGCAGCATCGGGCCGGGAGAGGAGCAGTACTTC. This codes for CASSIGPGEEQYF. This chain connects TRBV5-1 to TRBJ2-7; D is perhaps TRBD2 (6 bases). Germline CDR1 and CDR2: SGHRS and YFSETQ. V shed 4 bases and J shed 7 bases, with 15 bases lying between them. There are 13 residues in the CDR3.

The rearrangement links TRBV6-1 to TRBJ2-7; 7 positions agree with TRBD1. This CDR3 is 16 amino acids long. With 7 bases clipped from V and 2 bases from J, the junction kept 14 bases outside the gene matches. Germline loops: CDR1 MNHNS, CDR2 SASEGT. The CDR3 region is CASTPTGAGPTYEQYF. CDR3 in DNA: TGTGCCAGCACCCCAACAGGGGCAGGGCCTACCTACGAGCAGTACTTC.

This clonotype was observed a few times. This chain joins TRBV10-3 and TRBJ1-2, with D unclear. The germline CDR1 and CDR2 sequences are ENHRY and SYGVKD. The ends were cut back, 0 bases at V and 5 bases at J, with 16 bases in the middle. The CDR3 has 16 residues. This chain's CDR3 is CAISESMAGLIYGYTF. CDR3 coding DNA: TGTGCCATCAGTGAGTCGATGGCAGGCCTCATTTATGGCTACACCTTC.

This clonotype has a count of ten or more. The rearrangement uses TRBV10-3 and TRBJ2-3; no reliable D call. In germline, CDR1 is ENHRY, CDR2 SYGVKD. The CDR3 extends over 15 amino acids. V was trimmed by 0 bases and J by 4 bases, leaving 11 bases between them. The CDR3, as DNA: TGTGCCATCAGTGAGTCCGGCGGTTGGGCAGATACGCAGTATTTT. Translation gives CAISESGGWADTQYF.

This clonotype has a handful of counts. The chain combines TRBV19 with TRBJ2-2; 9 bases line up with TRBD1. The CDR3 has 16 amino acids. Trimming cost V 3 bases and J 6 bases; bases outside gene matches: 8. Germline V gives CDR1 LNHDA, CDR2 SQIVND (reference sequence). CDR3 coding DNA: TGTGCCAGTAGTATGAAAACAGGGGGCAGGGCCGGGGAGCTGTTTTTT. This encodes CASSMKTGGRAGELFF.